Following are 11 T cell receptor beta chains from one sample sequenced in a study of shared clonotypes between healthy human individuals. The method was immunoSEQ multiplex PCR; TCRdb's version includes in-frame clones alone and lacks a portion of them. The sample has over 2,000,000 clones; approximately 92% are singletons. Naive CD8 cells lacked CD45RO and underwent positive selection for CCR7, leaving out terminally differentiated effector memory CD45RA+ cells. Sequences were obtained from naive CD8+ T cells from PBMCs. The receptors derive from a man aged 18 to 29 in good health. Some clones in this sample may be carry-over from other donors' samples.

The J gene is TRBJ2-1, the V gene TRBV6-6; no firm D call. This CDR3 has 15 amino acids. Trimming removed 0 bases from V and 7 bases from J, with 13 bases in between. Germline assignment: CDR1 MNHNY and CDR2 SVGAGI (reference sequence). The CDR3 sequence is CASSYSRGGANEQFF. CDR3 DNA sequence: TGTGCCAGCAGTTACTCGAGAGGCGGAGCGAATGAGCAGTTCTTC.

The V and J genes are TRBV28 and TRBJ2-4, with D perhaps being TRBD1 or TRBD2 (7 bases each). The germline V and J ends were trimmed by 8 bases and 2 bases, with 28 bases remaining between them. The CDR3 totals 19 residues. Germline V gene data show CDR1 as MDHEN and CDR2 as SYDVKM. The CDR3 here is CASGYKRGGGSGPKNIQYF. For the CDR3, the DNA is TGTGCCAGCGGATATAAGAGAGGGGGCGGGAGTGGGCCCAAAAACATTCAGTACTTC.

This clone was seen just once. The gene calls are TRBV11-2 and TRBJ2-1; TRBD2 matches at 10 bases. The CDR3 is 17 amino acids. The V gene end was trimmed by 5 bases and the J gene end by 2 bases; junction bases not matched to a gene: 9. From germline, CDR1 is SGHAT and CDR2 FQNNGV. The CDR3 region is CASSLGLAGEAYNEQFF. The CDR3 nucleotides are TGTGCCAGCAGCCTAGGCCTAGCGGGGGAGGCCTACAATGAGCAGTTCTTC.

Of note for this clone: Other DNA sequences of this sample code for an identical CDR3. V usage is TRBV11-2 and J usage is TRBJ2-7, with no clear D. The ends were cut back, 5 bases at V and 3 bases at J, with 5 bases in the middle. This CDR3 spans 11 amino acids. Per germline, CDR1 SGHAT and CDR2 FQNNGV. CDR3 amino acids: CASSPGYEQYF. CDR3 coding DNA: TGTGCCAGCAGCCCCGGCTACGAGCAGTACTTC.

The CDR3 DNA reads as TGTGCCGCCGGGGCGGCCGGGGAGCTGTTTTTT. It translates to CAAGAAGELFF. This chain uses TRBV10-3 with TRBJ2-2, with D perhaps assigned TRBD1 or TRBD2 (5 bases each). The CDR3 is 11 residues long. Trimming shortened V by 11 bases and J by 6 bases, and 10 bases separated the two germline ends. The germline CDR1 and CDR2 sequences are ENHRY and SYGVKD.

Turning to this clone: In the same sample, other DNA sequences code for this CDR3. The chain uses TRBV4-1 and TRBJ2-2; the match to TRBD1 covers 9 bases. The CDR3 totals 14 residues. The V gene end was trimmed by 4 bases and the J gene end by 6 bases; junction bases not matched to a gene: 3. Germline CDR1 reads MGHRA; CDR2 reads YSYEKL. The CDR3: CASSPRQGAGELFF. As DNA, the CDR3 is TGCGCCAGCAGCCCTCGACAGGGGGCCGGGGAGCTGTTTTTT.

V is TRBV14 and J is TRBJ2-7; 9 bases are a match to TRBD1. This CDR3 contains 13 residues. V was clipped by 4 bases and J by 7 bases; unmatched bases: 5. Per germline, CDR1 SGHDN and CDR2 FVKESK. CDR3 residues: CASSRDRVVEQYF. The CDR3, as DNA: TGTGCCAGCAGCCGGGACAGGGTAGTTGAGCAGTACTTC.

This clone was observed once. The chain recombines TRBV4-1 with TRBJ1-1; D gene unclear. The V and J ends lost 3 bases and 1 base respectively, with 9 bases between them. Germline lookup yields CDR1 MGHRA and CDR2 YSYEKL. This CDR3 has 14 residues. CDR3 in amino acids: CASSQTTWNTEAFF. Written as DNA, the CDR3 is TGCGCCAGCAGCCAGACCACGTGGAACACTGAAGCTTTCTTT.

To note about this clone: In the same sample, other DNA sequences code for this CDR3. CDR3 coding DNA: TGCGCCAGCAGCTTGACCGGCTCCTACGAGCAGTACTTC. It yields the protein CASSLTGSYEQYF. The chain links TRBV5-1 to TRBJ2-7; no clear D gene. This CDR3 has 13 amino acids. V lost 1 base and J 0 bases, leaving 5 bases between the germline ends. Germline V gene lookup returns CDR1 SGHRS and CDR2 YFSETQ.

The chain couples TRBV27 to TRBJ2-5; TRBD1 is a possible D gene (6 bases). V was clipped by 4 bases and J by 5 bases, with 20 bases between them. The CDR3 runs 16 residues. Germline CDR1 and CDR2: MNHEY and SMNVEV (reference sequence). This CDR3 reads CASSSSEGDVSETQYF. For the CDR3, the DNA is TGTGCCAGCAGTTCTTCCGAGGGGGACGTTTCGGAGACCCAGTACTTC.

V and J are TRBV27 and TRBJ2-5; D is unresolved. CDR3 size: 14 residues. V was shortened by 2 bases and J by 4 bases, with 11 bases between the two germline ends. In germline, CDR1 is MNHEY, CDR2 SMNVEV (reference sequence). CDR3 DNA: TGTGCCAGCAGTTTAACGGGCCCCGGAGAGACCCAGTACTTC. This codes for CASSLTGPGETQYF.